This TCR beta chain comes out of a study of molecular identifiers for immune sequencing clone quantification. Naive CD8 libraries were made from around 20,000 to 1,000,000 sorted cells, and they used 10%, 30% or 50% RNA. Trimming removed 4 bases at V and 1 base at J, with 12 bases between. Looked up from germline, CDR1 is SGHAT and CDR2 is FQNNGV. CDR3 length: 15 amino acids. With respect to this clonotype: A much bigger clone sits one base away, suggesting this may be a read error.

TCRdb called the PCR reads again in MiXCR, with one record for every CDR3 protein. The sample includes 600,000 to 650,000 distinct CDR3 sequences, about 20% of them seen just once. This chain connects TRBV11-2 to TRBJ2-3, with a tentative D call TRBD2 (5 bases). The receptor comes from a human donor in good health. Some libraries in this study had Jurkat cell RNA spiked in. The sample comprised naive CD8+ T cells from blood, with Jurkat cell RNA spiked in. Subset given: FACS-sorted CD8+CD4-CCR7+CD45RA+ naive T cells. CDR3 sequence reads: CASSWVRRGTDTQYF. The DNA for the CDR3 is TGTGCCAGCAGCTGGGTGCGGCGGGGCACAGATACGCAGTATTTT.